These 21 T cell receptor beta chains originate from one sample sequenced in a study of T cell responses to AZD1222 COVID-19 vaccine. TCRdb keeps only in-frame clones here, not all; method: immunoSEQ multiplex PCR. The sample includes roughly 100,000 clones, roughly 87% seen only once; the top ten take 44%. The sequenced sample was peripheral blood, obtained 28 days after the second AZD1222 dose. The source of these receptors is an adult who received the AZD1222 COVID-19 vaccine.

The gene calls are TRBV29-1 and TRBJ1-2; D ambiguous. From germline, CDR1 is SQVTM and CDR2 ANQGSEA. The CDR3 length is 14 residues. With 0 bases removed from V and 8 bases from J, the gap between germline ends came to 16 bases. CDR3 residues: CSVEDSGRLEGYTF. The CDR3 coding sequence is TGCAGCGTTGAAGATAGCGGACGGCTGGAGGGCTACACCTTC. Full variable domain (remainder filled in from reference TRBV29-1 and TRBJ1-2): SAVISQKPSRDICQRGTSLTIQCQVDSQVTMMFWYRQQPGQSLTLIATANQGSEATYESGFVIDKFPISRPNLTFSTLTVSNMSPEDSSIYLCSVEDSGRLEGYTFGSGTRLTVV.

This sequence joins TRBV19 and TRBJ2-7; D not certain. Trimming took off 5 bases at V and 0 bases at J, with 5 bases between the two ends. Germline V gives CDR1 LNHDA, CDR2 SQIVND (reference sequence). The CDR3 sequence is 12 residues long. CDR3: CASSVYSYEQYF. CDR3 coding DNA: TGTGCCAGTAGTGTCTACTCCTACGAGCAGTACTTC.

The genes are TRBV27 and TRBJ1-5; weak D call: TRBD1 (5 bases). From germline, CDR1 is MNHEY and CDR2 SMNVEV (reference sequence). CDR3 length: 15 residues. Deletions cut 0 bases from V and 7 bases from J, with 13 bases between. The CDR3 nucleotides read TGTGCCAGCAGTTTATCCCCTGGGGGTCGGCAGCCCCAGCATTTT. Protein sequence: CASSLSPGGRQPQHF.

This chain connects TRBV9 to TRBJ1-4; D might be TRBD1 (5 bases). Per the germline V gene, CDR1 is SGDLS and CDR2 is YYNGEE. The CDR3 extends over 16 amino acids. The V end was cut by 3 bases, the J end by 3 bases, with 15 bases between. CDR3 DNA sequence: TGTGCCAGCAGCGGTGCCGAGGGGAGAGCTAATGAAAAACTGTTTTTT. Protein sequence: CASSGAEGRANEKLFF.

This clone was seen once. V and J are TRBV6-5 and TRBJ1-4; TRBD1 aligns across 9 bases. Germline V gene sequence: CDR1 MNHEY, CDR2 SVGAGI. Losses at the gene ends were 5 bases for V and 7 bases for J; bases not matched to a gene: 5. CDR3 length: 14 amino acids. In nucleotides, the CDR3 is TGTGCCAGCAGTACAGGGGGCACAGGTGAAAAACTGTTTTTT. Its protein is CASSTGGTGEKLFF.

The chain joins TRBV28 to TRBJ2-7, with D possibly being TRBD2 (6 bases). The germline V and J ends were trimmed by 6 bases and 3 bases, with 15 bases remaining between them. The CDR3 sequence is 14 residues long. Germline V gene data show CDR1 as MDHEN and CDR2 as SYDVKM. The CDR3 is CASRAGRFLYEQYF. CDR3 sequence (DNA): TGTGCCAGCAGGGCGGGACGGTTCCTCTACGAGCAGTACTTC.

This chain connects TRBV28 to TRBJ1-1, with a weak D call TRBD1 (6 bases). V was clipped by 3 bases and J by 6 bases, with 23 bases between them. CDR1 and CDR2 from the germline V gene are MDHEN and SYDVKM. The CDR3 contains 17 residues. The CDR3 loop reads CASSFFPTGTNRPEAFF. The CDR3 nucleotides read TGTGCCAGCAGTTTCTTCCCCACCGGGACAAATCGTCCTGAAGCTTTCTTT.

The gene calls are TRBV13 and TRBJ2-7; perhaps TRBD1 as D (6 bases). The germline CDR1 and CDR2 sequences are PRHDT and FYEKMQ (reference sequence). V was pared by 4 bases and J by 2 bases, with 6 bases between. This CDR3 is 12 amino acids long. The CDR3 spells CASSWGPYEQYF. CDR3 nucleotide sequence: TGTGCCAGCAGCTGGGGGCCCTACGAGCAGTACTTC.

The genes are TRBV9 and TRBJ2-5, with TRBD1 matching 7 bases. With 4 bases clipped from V and 3 bases from J, the junction kept 9 bases outside the gene matches. Per germline, CDR1 SGDLS and CDR2 YYNGEE. This CDR3 has 15 amino acids. In nucleotides, the CDR3 is TGTGCCAGCAGCCCCCCCGGGACAGCTAAAGAGACCCAGTACTTC. Translated, it gives CASSPPGTAKETQYF.

This clone has only a few counts. The chain couples TRBV30 to TRBJ1-5; D might be TRBD1 (5 bases). The CDR3 loop spans 13 amino acids. The germline CDR1 and CDR2 sequences are GTSNPN and SVGIG (reference sequence). The germline V and J ends were trimmed by 0 bases and 11 bases, with 14 bases remaining between them. The CDR3 DNA reads TGTGCCTGGAGTGTACCCTACCGGGGGGCCCAGCATTTT. This sequence encodes CAWSVPYRGAQHF.

This chain joins TRBV12-3 or TRBV12-4 and TRBJ2-2; D gene uncertain. This CDR3 region has 13 residues. Trimming shortened V by 3 bases and J by 8 bases, and 10 bases separated the two germline ends. DNA for the CDR3: TGTGCCAGCAGTTTTAGGGTACCTGGGGAGCTGTTTTTT. It encodes CASSFRVPGELFF.

V gene TRBV19 combines with J gene TRBJ2-1; D is perhaps TRBD2 (6 bases). The CDR3 is 16 residues long. Germline assignment: CDR1 LNHDA and CDR2 SQIVND (reference sequence). V lost 0 bases to trimming and J lost 8 bases, with 17 bases between them. DNA for the CDR3: TGTGCCAGTAGTATAGAGAGTAGTCTACTAGCCCATGAGCAGTTCTTC. This codes for CASSIESSLLAHEQFF.

This chain joins TRBV7-9 and TRBJ2-1, with 9 bases lining up with TRBD2. There are 15 residues in the CDR3. Germline loops: CDR1 SEHNR, CDR2 FQNEAQ (reference sequence). Trimming removed 5 bases from V and 7 bases from J; junction bases left unmatched: 9. Here the CDR3 DNA reads TGTGCCAGCAGCCGTAGCGGGAGCGTAGGAAATGAGCAGTTCTTC. Its protein is CASSRSGSVGNEQFF.

This clone appeared a single time. The chain recombines TRBV7-9 with TRBJ2-7, with D perhaps TRBD1 (6 bases). The CDR3 is 15 residues long. Germline V gene data show CDR1 as SEHNR and CDR2 as FQNEAQ (reference sequence). Deletions cut 5 bases from V and 6 bases from J, with 20 bases between. CDR3 loop: CASSRKQGKGSEQYF. The CDR3 DNA reads as TGTGCCAGCAGCCGCAAACAGGGAAAAGGGAGCGAGCAGTACTTC.

The V and J genes are TRBV10-3 and TRBJ2-6; D call uncertain. V was pared by 1 base and J by 0 bases, with 7 bases between. CDR1 and CDR2 (germline): ENHRY, SYGVKD. This CDR3 has 16 residues. CDR3: CAISELPYSGANVLTF. CDR3 nucleotides: TGTGCCATCAGTGAGTTACCATACTCTGGGGCCAACGTCCTGACTTTC.

The rearrangement uses TRBV6-1 and TRBJ2-7, with D tentatively TRBD1 (5 bases). The CDR3 extends over 14 amino acids. Germline V gene data show CDR1 as MNHNS and CDR2 as SASEGT. V was clipped by 3 bases and J by 2 bases, with 11 bases between them. CDR3 nucleotides: TGTGCCAGCAGTGAGTGGCAGGACACCTACGAGCAGTACTTC. Translation gives CASSEWQDTYEQYF.

This clone showed up just once. The chain recombines TRBV13 with TRBJ2-1; D is possibly TRBD1 or TRBD2 (5 bases each). Germline CDR1 is PRHDT and CDR2 is FYEKMQ (reference sequence). V was cut by 8 bases and J by 3 bases, with 14 bases left in between. CDR3 length: 14 residues. CDR3 bases: TGTGCCAGCGGTCTAGCAGGGAGCTACAATGAGCAGTTCTTC. It specifies CASGLAGSYNEQFF. Looking up the rest from reference TRBV13 and TRBJ2-1 gives the full variable domain: AAGVIQSPRHLIKEKRETATLKCYPIPRHDTVYWYQQGPGQDPQFLISFYEKMQSDKGSIPDRFSAQQFSDYHSELNMSSLELGDSALYFCASGLAGSYNEQFFGPGTRLTVL.

This clone appeared once. This chain uses TRBV27 with TRBJ2-7; possibly TRBD1 for D (5 bases). The germline V gene has CDR1 MNHEY and CDR2 SMNVEV (reference sequence). The CDR3 contains 16 residues. Deletions cut 1 base from V and 7 bases from J, with 20 bases between. The CDR3 here is CASSLLGAPENREQYF. The DNA for the CDR3 is TGTGCCAGCAGTTTATTAGGGGCTCCCGAGAATCGGGAGCAGTACTTC.

The gene calls are TRBV12-3 or TRBV12-4 and TRBJ2-3; the D gene is possibly TRBD2 (5 bases). The CDR3 totals 12 residues. V was pared by 8 bases and J by 9 bases, with 15 bases between. The CDR3 is CASGRTSGTQYF. Here the CDR3 DNA reads TGTGCCAGCGGGCGAACTAGTGGGACGCAGTATTTT.

V usage is TRBV28 and J usage is TRBJ2-7, with 10 bases fitting TRBD2. The V gene end was trimmed by 6 bases and the J gene end by 3 bases; junction bases not matched to a gene: 8. The CDR3 length is 15 residues. The germline CDR1 and CDR2 sequences are MDHEN and SYDVKM. In DNA, the CDR3 is TGTGCCAGCAGCCGCCTAGCGGGAGCGTACTACGAGCAGTACTTC. Amino acid sequence: CASSRLAGAYYEQYF.

The CDR3 nucleotides are TGTGCCAGCAGCCAAAACACAGATACGCAGTATTTT. This translates into CASSQNTDTQYF. The chain recombines TRBV7-2 with TRBJ2-3; no reliable D call. V was cut by 5 bases and J by 2 bases, with 5 bases left in between. Per the germline V gene, CDR1 is SGHTA and CDR2 is FQGNSA. The CDR3 consists of 12 residues.